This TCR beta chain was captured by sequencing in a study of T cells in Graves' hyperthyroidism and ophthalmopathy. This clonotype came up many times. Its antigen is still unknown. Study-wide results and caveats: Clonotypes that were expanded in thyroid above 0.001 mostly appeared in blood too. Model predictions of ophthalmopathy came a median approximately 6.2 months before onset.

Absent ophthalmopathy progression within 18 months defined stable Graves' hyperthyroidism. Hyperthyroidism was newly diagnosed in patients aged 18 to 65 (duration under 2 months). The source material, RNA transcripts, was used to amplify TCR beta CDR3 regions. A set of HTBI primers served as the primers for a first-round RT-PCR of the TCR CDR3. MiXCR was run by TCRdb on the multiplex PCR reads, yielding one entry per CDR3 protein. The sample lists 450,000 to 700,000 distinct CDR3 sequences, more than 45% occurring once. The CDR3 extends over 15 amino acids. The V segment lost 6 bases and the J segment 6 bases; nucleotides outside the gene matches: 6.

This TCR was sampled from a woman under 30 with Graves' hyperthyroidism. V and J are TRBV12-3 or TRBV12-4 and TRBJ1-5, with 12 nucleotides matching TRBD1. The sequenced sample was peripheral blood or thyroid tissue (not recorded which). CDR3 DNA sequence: TGTGCCAGCAGCCGGGACAGGGGGCCTCCTCAGCCCCAGCATTTT. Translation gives CASSRDRGPPQPQHF.